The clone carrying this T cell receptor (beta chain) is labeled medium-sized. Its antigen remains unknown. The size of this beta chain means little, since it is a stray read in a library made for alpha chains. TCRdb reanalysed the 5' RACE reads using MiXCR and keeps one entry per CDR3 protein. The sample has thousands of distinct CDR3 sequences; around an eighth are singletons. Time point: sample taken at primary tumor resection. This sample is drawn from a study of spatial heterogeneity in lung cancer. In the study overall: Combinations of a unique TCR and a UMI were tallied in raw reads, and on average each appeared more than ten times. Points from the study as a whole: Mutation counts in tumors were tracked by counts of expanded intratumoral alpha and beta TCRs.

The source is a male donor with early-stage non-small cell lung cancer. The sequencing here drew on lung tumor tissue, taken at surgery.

The CDR3 sequence: CSVDGGGGNQPQHF. The CDR3 nucleotides are TGCAGCGTTGACGGAGGGGGCGGCAATCAGCCCCAGCATTTT. J is TRBJ1-5 and V is TRBV29-1, with 7 bases that match TRBD1. The CDR3 is 14 amino acids. V shed 3 bases and J 2 bases; nucleotides not matched to a gene: 4. Germline values: CDR1 SQVTM, CDR2 ANQGSEA. Together with reference TRBV29-1 and TRBJ1-5, the CDR3 gives the full variable domain: SAVISQKPSRDICQRGTSLTIQCQVDSQVTMMFWYRQQPGQSLTLIATANQGSEATYESGFVIDKFPISRPNLTFSTLTVSNMSPEDSSIYLCSVDGGGGNQPQHFGDGTRLSIL.